Listed here are 25 T cell receptor beta chains from one sample, sequenced in a study of OX40 agonist ivuxolimab in advanced cancers. Data came from immunoSEQ multiplex PCR; TCRdb stores just in-frame clones and leaves some out. The sample lists tens of thousands of clones, 88% occurring once. The input for sequencing was CD4+ or CD8+ T cells sorted from blood, taken in a trial of the OX40 agonist ivuxolimab. These receptors all come from an adult with an advanced solid tumor such as melanoma, head and neck, liver or kidney cancer.

The chain links TRBV11-2 to TRBJ2-2; D remains unclear. This CDR3 spans 14 amino acids. The V gene's germline CDR1 is SGHAT and CDR2 FQNNGV. V was clipped by 5 bases and J by 7 bases, with 14 bases between them. The CDR3 spells CASSRTDQGGELFF. CDR3 coding DNA: TGTGCCAGCAGCCGGACCGATCAAGGCGGGGAGCTGTTTTTT.

The chain uses TRBV11-2 and TRBJ2-7; TRBD1 might be the D (5 bases). The V and J ends lost 1 base and 1 base respectively, with 5 bases between them. Germline CDR1 is SGHAT and CDR2 is FQNNGV. The CDR3 runs 13 residues. For the CDR3, the DNA is TGTGCCAGCAGCTTAGCAGGGTCCTACGAGCAGTACTTC. It is translated as CASSLAGSYEQYF. Drawing the rest from reference TRBV11-2 and TRBJ2-7, the complete variable domain is EAGVAQSPRYKIIEKRQSVAFWCNPISGHATLYWYQQILGQGPKLLIQFQNNGVVDDSQLPKDRFSAERLKGVDSTLKIQPAKLEDSAVYLCASSLAGSYEQYFGPGTRLTVT.

The chain joins TRBV5-4 to TRBJ2-3, with 9 bases fitting TRBD2. The length of the CDR3 is 16 residues. V trimming: 0 bases; J trimming: 2 bases; junction bases outside the gene matches: 4. Looked up from germline, CDR1 is SGHNT and CDR2 is YYREEE (reference sequence). In nucleotides, the CDR3 is TGTGCCAGCAGCTTGGCCGCTAGCGGGATCACAGATACGCAGTATTTT. It codes for CASSLAASGITDTQYF.

The CDR3, as DNA: TGCGCCAGCAGCCATGCTCAAACAGGGGGCTATGGCTACACCTTC. Its protein product is CASSHAQTGGYGYTF. The chain recombines TRBV4-1 with TRBJ1-2, with 8 bases fitting TRBD1. Germline V gene lookup returns CDR1 MGHRA and CDR2 YSYEKL. Germline trimming cut 3 bases from V and 4 bases from J; bases unmatched to any gene: 7. The CDR3 is 15 residues long.

The J gene is TRBJ1-4, the V gene TRBV18, with 7 bases identical to TRBD1. Per the germline V gene, CDR1 is KGHSH and CDR2 is LQKENI. Losses at the gene ends were 4 bases for V and 4 bases for J; bases not matched to a gene: 0. The CDR3 consists of 13 residues. In DNA, the CDR3 is TGTGCCAGCTCACGGGACAGTAATGAAAAACTGTTTTTT. Translation: CASSRDSNEKLFF.

The rearrangement links TRBV28 to TRBJ2-1; D ambiguous. Trimming shortened V by 5 bases and J by 0 bases, and 17 bases separated the two germline ends. Germline V gives CDR1 MDHEN, CDR2 SYDVKM. The CDR3 totals 17 residues. This chain's CDR3 is CASSTPGVASSYNEQFF. The CDR3 region has the DNA TGTGCCAGCAGTACTCCAGGCGTCGCTAGCTCCTACAATGAGCAGTTCTTC.

The genes are TRBV20-1 and TRBJ2-7; the D is unclear. The CDR3 spans 11 residues. V was cut by 4 bases and J by 3 bases, with 7 bases left in between. In germline, CDR1 is DFQATT, CDR2 SNEGSKA (reference sequence). In DNA form, the CDR3 reads TGCAGTGCTACCGGAGACTACGAGCAGTACTTC. Its protein is CSATGDYEQYF.

This chain links TRBV2 with TRBJ1-5; possibly TRBD1 for D (5 bases). The CDR3 loop spans 12 amino acids. V was pared by 6 bases and J by 7 bases, with 10 bases between. Germline CDR1 is SNHLY and CDR2 is FYNNEI. CDR3 in DNA: TGTGCCAGCAGACGCGAGGGGCAGCCCCAGCATTTT. Translating it yields CASRREGQPQHF.

V and J are TRBV5-1 and TRBJ1-5; maybe TRBD1 (5 bases). There are 13 residues in the CDR3. CDR1 is SGHRS, CDR2 YFSETQ, per germline. Trimming stripped 4 bases from V and 3 bases from J, with 8 bases between. DNA for the CDR3: TGCGCCAGCAGCCGGGACCTCAATCAGCCCCAGCATTTT. Translation: CASSRDLNQPQHF.

This clone was counted once. The chain has TRBV2 and TRBJ1-5; 9 positions agree with TRBD1. Looked up from germline, CDR1 is SNHLY and CDR2 is FYNNEI. J was trimmed by 3 bases and V by 6 bases; bases with no gene match: 6. CDR3 length equals 15 residues. CDR3 DNA: TGTGCCAGCAGGAGGGGACAGGGTTTCAATCAGCCCCAGCATTTT. It codes for CASRRGQGFNQPQHF.

This clone was seen only a few times. This rearrangement joins TRBV4-2 to TRBJ2-1; D is undetermined. There are 12 residues in the CDR3. V lost 0 bases and J 9 bases, leaving 6 bases between the germline ends. Germline lookup yields CDR1 LGHNA and CDR2 YNFKEQ. The CDR3 DNA follows: TGTGCCAGCAGCCAAGACGAAGGTGAGCAGTTCTTC. This encodes CASSQDEGEQFF.

The chain joins TRBV5-1 to TRBJ2-7; D gene ambiguous. CDR3 length: 14 residues. Germline-derived CDR1 and CDR2 are SGHRS and YFSETQ. V was cut by 4 bases and J by 1 base, with 12 bases left in between. The DNA of the CDR3 is TGCGCCAGCAGCAGAGACCCCGAGTCCTACGAGCAGTACTTC. Its translation: CASSRDPESYEQYF.

The chain recombines TRBV9 with TRBJ1-3, with D perhaps matching TRBD1 (5 bases). Germline V gene sequence: CDR1 SGDLS, CDR2 YYNGEE. The V end lost 3 bases, the J end lost 0 bases, and 13 bases lay between the germline ends. The CDR3 runs to 16 residues. The CDR3 DNA sequence: TGTGCCAGCAGCGCCGGCGGGGGGAGCTCTGGAAACACCATATATTTT. It translates to CASSAGGGSSGNTIYF.

This clone was picked up one time. The V call is TRBV15, the J call TRBJ2-7; 8 positions agree with TRBD1. This CDR3 contains 14 residues. Trimming at V came to 5 bases and at J to 5 bases, leaving 8 bases not matched to a gene. Germline values: CDR1 LNHNV, CDR2 YYDKDF (reference sequence). The CDR3 loop reads CATSRGQGRNEQYF. The CDR3, as DNA: TGTGCCACCAGCCGCGGACAGGGCAGAAACGAGCAGTACTTC. Full variable domain (missing parts from reference TRBV15 and TRBJ2-7): DAMVIQNPRYQVTQFGKPVTLSCSQTLNHNVMYWYQQKSSQAPKLLFHYYDKDFNNEADTPDNFQSRRPNTSFCFLDIRSPGLGDTAMYLCATSRGQGRNEQYFGPGTRLTVT.

This chain joins TRBV5-1 and TRBJ1-1, with 7 bases fitting TRBD1. This CDR3 comprises 17 residues. V trimming: 4 bases; J trimming: 5 bases; junction bases outside the gene matches: 17. Germline V CDR1 and CDR2: SGHRS, YFSETQ. The chain's CDR3 is CASSQGYNLDRWTEAFF. As DNA, the CDR3 is TGCGCCAGCAGCCAGGGATACAACTTGGACAGGTGGACTGAAGCTTTCTTT.

The rearrangement uses TRBV5-1 and TRBJ1-2, with unresolved D. Germline V gene sequence: CDR1 SGHRS, CDR2 YFSETQ. The CDR3 covers 12 residues. Trimming took 4 bases from V and 4 from J, leaving 8 bases between them. DNA of the CDR3: TGCGCCAGCAGCCCGGGGATCTATGGCTACACCTTC. Translating it yields CASSPGIYGYTF. The full variable domain, completed using reference TRBV5-1 and TRBJ1-2, is KAGVTQTPRYLIKTRGQQVTLSCSPISGHRSVSWYQQTPGQGLQFLFEYFSETQRNKGNFPGRFSGRQFSNSRSEMNVSTLELGDSALYLCASSPGIYGYTFGSGTRLTVV.

The chain combines TRBV6-5 with TRBJ1-3; 7 nucleotides match TRBD1. Per germline, CDR1 MNHEY and CDR2 SVGAGI. With 6 bases clipped from V and 7 bases from J, the junction kept 3 bases outside the gene matches. This CDR3 contains 12 residues. The CDR3 DNA is TGTGCCAGCAGCGAACAGGGGAACACCATATATTTT. It codes for CASSEQGNTIYF.

The chain joins TRBV6-6 to TRBJ2-1; TRBD2 matches 12 bases. The ends lost 5 bases at V and 8 bases at J; junction bases unmatched: 7. This CDR3 contains 15 residues. Germline V gene data show CDR1 as MNHNY and CDR2 as SVGAGI (reference sequence). The DNA of the CDR3 is TGTGCCAGCAGTGCACTAGCGGGAGGCCGCGATGAGCAGTTCTTC. Translated, it gives CASSALAGGRDEQFF.

The chain recombines TRBV19 with TRBJ1-5; no clear D gene. The CDR3 has 14 residues. Trimming took 4 bases from V and 1 from J, leaving 8 bases between them. Germline CDR1 and CDR2: LNHDA and SQIVND (reference sequence). The CDR3, as DNA: TGTGCCAGTAGTACGGAGATAAGCAATCAGCCCCAGCATTTT. Its protein is CASSTEISNQPQHF. The whole variable domain, remainder taken from reference TRBV19 and TRBJ1-5, is DGGITQSPKYLFRKEGQNVTLSCEQNLNHDAMYWYRQDPGQGLRLIYYSQIVNDFQKGDIAEGYSVSREKKESFPLTVTSAQKNPTAFYLCASSTEISNQPQHFGDGTRLSIL.

The chain recombines TRBV2 with TRBJ2-3, with 8 bases lining up with TRBD1. Unmatched junction bases numbered 2, after V lost 6 bases and J lost 0 bases. The CDR3 runs to 14 residues. Germline CDR1 and CDR2: SNHLY and FYNNEI. Here the CDR3 DNA reads TGTGCCAGCAGCGGACAGGGAAGCACAGATACGCAGTATTTT. Translating gives CASSGQGSTDTQYF.

This clone was seen a handful of times. This chain links TRBV7-3 with TRBJ2-6; tentatively, D is TRBD1 (5 bases). Germline V CDR1 and CDR2: SGHTA, FQGTGA. V was clipped by 1 base and J by 1 base, with 17 bases between them. The CDR3 has 19 amino acids. The CDR3 DNA is TGTGCCAGCAGCTTAATCCCACAGGATACATCTTCTGGGGCCAACGTCCTGACTTTC. Protein product: CASSLIPQDTSSGANVLTF.

The CDR3 region has the DNA TGCGCCAGCAGCTCTTCTCAGGGAGAGACCCAGTACTTC. Its translation: CASSSSQGETQYF. The chain carries TRBV5-1 and TRBJ2-5; perhaps TRBD1 as D (5 bases). Trimming removed 3 bases from V and 4 bases from J, with 10 bases in between. The CDR3 extends over 13 amino acids. Looked up from germline, CDR1 is SGHRS and CDR2 is YFSETQ. Full variable domain (remainder filled in from reference TRBV5-1 and TRBJ2-5): KAGVTQTPRYLIKTRGQQVTLSCSPISGHRSVSWYQQTPGQGLQFLFEYFSETQRNKGNFPGRFSGRQFSNSRSEMNVSTLELGDSALYLCASSSSQGETQYFGPGTRLLVL.

This sequence joins TRBV28 and TRBJ2-1; TRBD1 is a possible D gene (6 bases). In germline, CDR1 is MDHEN, CDR2 SYDVKM. With 5 bases removed from V and 5 bases from J, the gap between germline ends came to 13 bases. The CDR3 loop spans 14 amino acids. CDR3 in DNA: TGTGCCAGCAGTCTATCACGGACAGACAATGAGCAGTTCTTC. This sequence encodes CASSLSRTDNEQFF.

The CDR3 spells CASSARLAGYNEQFF. The DNA for the CDR3 is TGTGCCAGCAGTGCCAGACTAGCGGGATACAATGAGCAGTTCTTC. The chain is built from TRBV6-6 and TRBJ2-1, with 11 bases matching TRBD2. Germline V lookup: CDR1 MNHNY, CDR2 SVGAGI (reference sequence). V trimming: 5 bases; J trimming: 4 bases; junction bases outside the gene matches: 4. This CDR3 contains 15 residues.

This clone was observed a handful of times. The chain links TRBV7-8 to TRBJ2-3; the match to TRBD2 covers 8 bases. The ends lost 0 bases at V and 0 bases at J; junction bases unmatched: 5. The CDR3 is 17 residues long. CDR1 is SGHVS, CDR2 FQNEAQ, per germline. Here the CDR3 reads CASSLASSGSSTDTQYF. In DNA, the CDR3 is TGTGCCAGCAGCTTAGCTTCTAGCGGGTCTAGCACAGATACGCAGTATTTT.